This is a list of T cell receptor beta chains from one sample in a study of T cell responses to AZD1222 COVID-19 vaccine. TCRdb keeps only in-frame clones here, not all; method: immunoSEQ multiplex PCR. The data show more than 70,000 clones, 80% to 90% seen once. Sequences were derived from peripheral blood, sampled on day 0 of AZD1222 vaccination. The receptors stem from an adult in good health. The CDR3 runs from the conserved cysteine through the conserved F or W. Each record gives: J gene, clone size, D gene, V gene, CDR3 protein, CDR3 DNA. The D gene is left open where the match is weak. Part of the rows lack a size; the others show once, few, many or a class for expanded clones.

TRBJ1-2,-,-,TRBV19,CASSYQANYGYTF,TGTGCCAGTAGCTACCAAGCTAACTATGGCTACACCTTC
TRBJ1-2,-,-,TRBV2,CASSGSNYGYTF,TGTGCCAGCTCCGGCAGTAACTATGGCTACACCTTC
TRBJ1-1,-,-,TRBV27,CASRLNTEAFF,TGTGCCAGCAGACTGAACACTGAAGCTTTCTTT
TRBJ2-7,-,TRBD1,TRBV11-1,CASSPGQGNYYEQYF,TGTGCCAGCAGCCCCGGACAGGGAAACTACTACGAGCAGTACTTC
TRBJ2-7,-,-,TRBV11-2,CASSSSGYEQYF,TGTGCCAGCAGCTCCTCAGGTTACGAGCAGTACTTC
TRBJ1-5,-,TRBD1,TRBV7-2,CASSPNQGGNNQPQHF,TGTGCCAGCAGCCCGAACCAGGGGGGAAACAATCAGCCCCAGCATTTT
TRBJ2-7,-,-,TRBV15,CATSRESRGSYEQYF,TGTGCCACCAGCAGAGAATCTAGGGGTTCCTACGAGCAGTACTTC
TRBJ2-5,-,TRBD2,TRBV25-1,CASRGAGDVETQYF,TGTGCCAGCAGGGGAGCGGGAGATGTCGAGACCCAGTACTTC
TRBJ1-5,few,-,TRBV5-8,CASSARGSGNQPQHF,TGTGCCAGCAGCGCAAGGGGTTCGGGCAATCAGCCCCAGCATTTT
TRBJ1-4,-,-,TRBV2,CASTREGEKLFF,TGTGCCAGCACCAGGGAAGGAGAAAAACTGTTTTTT
TRBJ2-5,-,-,TRBV12-3/TRBV12-4,CASSFTDKETQYF,TGTGCCAGCAGTTTCACGGATAAAGAGACCCAGTACTTC
TRBJ2-7,-,TRBD1,TRBV11-3,CASSFQGDNYEQYF,TGTGCCAGCAGCTTTCAGGGGGACAACTACGAGCAGTACTTC
TRBJ1-2,-,-,TRBV9,CASSVGWTGANYGYTF,TGTGCCAGCAGCGTAGGGTGGACCGGTGCCAACTATGGCTACACCTTC
TRBJ2-1,-,-,TRBV7-3,CASSSSAGWANEQFF,TGTGCCAGCAGCTCTTCGGCAGGGTGGGCCAATGAGCAGTTCTTC
TRBJ1-2,-,-,TRBV6-2/TRBV6-3,CASSYGLIYGYTF,TGTGCCAGCAGTTACGGACTGATCTATGGCTACACCTTC
TRBJ2-2,-,-,TRBV24-1,CATSEAREYTGELFF,TGTGCCACCAGTGAGGCCAGGGAGTACACCGGGGAGCTGTTTTTT
TRBJ2-4,-,-,TRBV15,CATSRVAENIQYF,TGTGCCACCAGCAGAGTGGCAGAGAACATTCAGTACTTC
TRBJ1-4,-,-,TRBV29-1,CSVGGGGGLNEKLFF,TGCAGCGTTGGAGGGGGAGGGGGTCTTAATGAAAAACTGTTTTTT
TRBJ1-1,-,TRBD1,TRBV7-3,CASSLIPGTAEAFF,TGTGCCAGCAGCTTAATCCCCGGGACAGCTGAAGCTTTCTTT
TRBJ1-5,-,-,TRBV6-5,CASSTINSNQPQHF,TGTGCCAGCAGCACAATTAATAGCAATCAGCCCCAGCATTTT
TRBJ1-2,once,-,TRBV19,CASRHEVGRRTTGSYGYTF,TGTGCCAGTAGGCATGAGGTGGGGAGACGGACAACAGGGAGCTATGGCTACACCTTC
TRBJ2-2,-,-,TRBV18,CASSPTDTGELFF,TGTGCCAGCTCACCAACGGACACCGGGGAGCTGTTTTTT
TRBJ1-5,-,-,TRBV28,CASRYRGSYSNQPQHF,TGTGCCAGCAGATACCGGGGCAGTTATAGCAATCAGCCCCAGCATTTT
TRBJ2-7,-,-,TRBV6-2/TRBV6-3,CASSLRVEQYF,TGTGCCAGCAGCCTGAGGGTCGAGCAGTACTTC
TRBJ1-3,-,TRBD1,TRBV6-5,CASYRGDSGNTIYF,TGTGCCAGCTACAGGGGTGACTCTGGAAACACCATATATTTT
TRBJ2-7,-,TRBD1,TRBV11-3,CASSLGGTDEQYF,TGTGCCAGCAGCCTAGGGGGCACCGACGAGCAGTACTTC
TRBJ1-1,-,-,TRBV19,CASSIGQPRGEAFF,TGTGCCAGTAGTATAGGACAGCCCCGAGGGGAAGCTTTCTTT
TRBJ1-1,-,TRBD1,TRBV28,CASSPGTGSTEAFF,TGTGCCAGCAGTCCTGGGACAGGGAGCACTGAAGCTTTCTTT
TRBJ2-7,-,-,TRBV20-1,CSALDSYEQYF,TGCAGTGCGCTAGACTCCTACGAGCAGTACTTC